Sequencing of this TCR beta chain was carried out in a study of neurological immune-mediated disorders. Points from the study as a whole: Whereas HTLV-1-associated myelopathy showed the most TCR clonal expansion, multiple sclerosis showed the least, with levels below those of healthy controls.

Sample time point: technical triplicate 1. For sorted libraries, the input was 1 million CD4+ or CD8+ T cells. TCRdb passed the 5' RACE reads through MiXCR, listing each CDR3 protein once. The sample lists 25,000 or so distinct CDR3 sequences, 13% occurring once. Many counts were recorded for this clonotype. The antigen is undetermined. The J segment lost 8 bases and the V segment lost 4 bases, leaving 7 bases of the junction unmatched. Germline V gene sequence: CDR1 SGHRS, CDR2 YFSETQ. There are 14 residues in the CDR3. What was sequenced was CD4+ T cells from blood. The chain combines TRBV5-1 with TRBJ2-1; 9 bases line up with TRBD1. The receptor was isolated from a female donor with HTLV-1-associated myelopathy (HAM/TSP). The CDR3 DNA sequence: TGCGCCAGCAGCGAGACAGGGGGTAGCGATGAGCAGTTCTTC. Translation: CASSETGGSDEQFF.